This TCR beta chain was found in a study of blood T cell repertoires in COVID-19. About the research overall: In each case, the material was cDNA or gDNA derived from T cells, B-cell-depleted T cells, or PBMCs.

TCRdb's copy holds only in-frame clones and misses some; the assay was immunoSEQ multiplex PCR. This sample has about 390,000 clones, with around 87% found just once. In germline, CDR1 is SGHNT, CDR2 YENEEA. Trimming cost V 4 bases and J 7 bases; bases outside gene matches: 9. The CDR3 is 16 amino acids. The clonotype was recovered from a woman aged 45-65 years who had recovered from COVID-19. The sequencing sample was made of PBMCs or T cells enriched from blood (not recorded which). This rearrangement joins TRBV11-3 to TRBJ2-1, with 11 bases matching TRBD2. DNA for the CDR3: TGTGCCAGCAGCTCAGCTAGCGGGGGGTCCCCAAATGAGCAGTTCTTC. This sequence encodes CASSSASGGSPNEQFF.